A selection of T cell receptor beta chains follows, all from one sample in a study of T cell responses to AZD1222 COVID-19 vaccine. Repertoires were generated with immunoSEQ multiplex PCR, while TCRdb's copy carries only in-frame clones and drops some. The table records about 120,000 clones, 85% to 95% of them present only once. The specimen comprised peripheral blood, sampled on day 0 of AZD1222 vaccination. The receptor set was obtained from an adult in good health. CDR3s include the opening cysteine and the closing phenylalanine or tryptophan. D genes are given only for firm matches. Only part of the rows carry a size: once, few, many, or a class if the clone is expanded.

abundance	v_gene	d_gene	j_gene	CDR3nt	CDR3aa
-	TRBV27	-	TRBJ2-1	TGTGCCAGCAGTTTATCCCCCAGGGGGCAGTTCTTC	CASSLSPRGQFF
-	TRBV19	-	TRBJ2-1	TGTGCCAGTAGCTCGAAGATTGGCGGGTCTTACAATGAGCAGTTCTTC	CASSSKIGGSYNEQFF
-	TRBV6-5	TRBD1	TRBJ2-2	TGTGCCAGCAGGGCAACCGGGACAGCCCCCGGGGAGCTGTTTTTT	CASRATGTAPGELFF
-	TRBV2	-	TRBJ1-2	TGTGCCAGCAGTGAAGACTCCCGGACGCGGGGCTACACCTTC	CASSEDSRTRGYTF
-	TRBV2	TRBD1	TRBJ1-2	TGTGCCAGCAGTGAAGGGACAGGGGCAAGGAACTATGGCTACACCTTC	CASSEGTGARNYGYTF
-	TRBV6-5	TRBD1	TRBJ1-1	TGTGCCAGCAGTTACCCGGGACAGGTTCCGGCCGGGGCTTTCTTT	CASSYPGQVPAGAFF
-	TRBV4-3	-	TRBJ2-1	TGCGCCAGCAGCCAGGCAGGGTCCGGCTACAATGAGCAGTTCTTC	CASSQAGSGYNEQFF
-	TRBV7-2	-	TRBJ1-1	TGTGCCAGCAGCGAGTCGAGCACTGAAGCTTTCTTT	CASSESSTEAFF
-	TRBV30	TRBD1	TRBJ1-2	TGTGCCTGGGACGGGACAGGAAACTATGGCTACACCTTC	CAWDGTGNYGYTF
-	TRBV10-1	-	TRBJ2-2	TGCGCCAGCAGCGGGGGGCCGAACACCGGGGAGCTGTTTTTT	CASSGGPNTGELFF
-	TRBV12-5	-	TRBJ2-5	TGTGCTAGTGGTTTGTGGTCTCAAGAGACCCAGTACTTC	CASGLWSQETQYF
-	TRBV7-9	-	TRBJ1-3	TGTGCCAGTTCACTGATCACTGGAAACACCATATATTTT	CASSLITGNTIYF
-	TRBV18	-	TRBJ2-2	TGTGCCAGCTCCGGCACCGGGATGAGCGCCGGGGAGCTGTTTTTT	CASSGTGMSAGELFF
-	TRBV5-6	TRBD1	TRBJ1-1	TGTGCCAGCAGCGCGAATGACAGGGGAAGACTGGCCACTGAAGCTTTCTTT	CASSANDRGRLATEAFF
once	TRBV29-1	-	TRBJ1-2	TGCAGCGTTAGTGTAGACCCGTCCTACGGCTACACCTTC	CSVSVDPSYGYTF
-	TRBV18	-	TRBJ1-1	TGTGCCAGCTCACCAGTCGGAACGGTTTTGGACACTGAAGCTTTCTTT	CASSPVGTVLDTEAFF
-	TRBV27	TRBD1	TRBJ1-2	TGTGCCAGCAGTTTATTTGGACAGGGGTCCTATGGCTACACCTTC	CASSLFGQGSYGYTF
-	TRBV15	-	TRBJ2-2	TGTGCCACCAGGCCCGGGACGGCCACGAACACCGGGGAGCTGTTTTTT	CATRPGTATNTGELFF
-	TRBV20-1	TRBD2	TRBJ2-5	TGCAGTGCTAGTTCCACTAGCGGGGGGATAGAGACCCAGTACTTC	CSASSTSGGIETQYF
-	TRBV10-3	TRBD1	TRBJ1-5	TGTGCCATCAGTGAGTCGACAGGGGGTCAGCCCCAGCATTTT	CAISESTGGQPQHF
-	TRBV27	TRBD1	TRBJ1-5	TGTGCCAGCAGTTCAGCACAGGGGGATCAGCCCCAGCATTTT	CASSSAQGDQPQHF
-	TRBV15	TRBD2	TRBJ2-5	TGTGCCACCAGCAGTACTAAGACTAGCGGGAGTTGGGAGACCCAGTACTTC	CATSSTKTSGSWETQYF
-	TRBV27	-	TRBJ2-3	TGTGCCAGCAGTTCTACCGCTAGCACAGATACGCAGTATTTT	CASSSTASTDTQYF
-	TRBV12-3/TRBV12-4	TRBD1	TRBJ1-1	TGTGCCAGCAGCGGACAGGGGAACACTGAAGCTTTCTTT	CASSGQGNTEAFF
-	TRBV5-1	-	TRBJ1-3	TGCGCCAGCAGCTTGGCGGTTACCGGCTCTGGAAACACCATATATTTT	CASSLAVTGSGNTIYF
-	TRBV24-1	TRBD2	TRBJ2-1	TGTGCCACCAGTGAATATACTAGCGGGAGTGGGAATGAGCAGTTCTTC	CATSEYTSGSGNEQFF
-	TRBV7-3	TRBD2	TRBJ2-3	TGTGCCAGCAGCCCGAGGAACGGGGGGACAGATACGCAGTATTTT	CASSPRNGGTDTQYF
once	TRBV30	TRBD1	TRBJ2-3	TGTGCCTGGACCCCCAGGACAGGGCCGGCAGCTACGCAGTATTTT	CAWTPRTGPAATQYF
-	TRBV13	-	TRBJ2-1	TGTGCCAGCAGCCCCCTAAATGTTTACAATGAGCAGTTCTTC	CASSPLNVYNEQFF
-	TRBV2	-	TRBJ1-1	TGTGCCAGCAGGCAGGCTGAGGACACTGAAGCTTTCTTT	CASRQAEDTEAFF
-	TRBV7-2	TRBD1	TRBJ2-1	TGTGCCAGCAGCCTTTTAGCGAGGGGGCACAATGAGCAGTTCTTC	CASSLLARGHNEQFF
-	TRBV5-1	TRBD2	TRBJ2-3	TGCGCCAGCAGGCGGGAGATTCGCACAGATACGCAGTATTTT	CASRREIRTDTQYF
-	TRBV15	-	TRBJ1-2	TGTGCCACCAGCAGAGATTTAGGCCCCCTCCTCCCGGGCTACACCTTC	CATSRDLGPLLPGYTF
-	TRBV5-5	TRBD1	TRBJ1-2	TGTGCCAGCAGCTTGGGGACAGGGTATTCCTTCGGCTACACCTTC	CASSLGTGYSFGYTF
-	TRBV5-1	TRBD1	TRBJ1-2	TGCGCCAGCAGCTCCTGGGACAGGGGGGACTATGGCTACACCTTC	CASSSWDRGDYGYTF
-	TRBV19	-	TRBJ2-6	TGTGCCAGTACCCTAAACGGCCTCACCTCTGGGGCCAACGTCCTGACTTTC	CASTLNGLTSGANVLTF
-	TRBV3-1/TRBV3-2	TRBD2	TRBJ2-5	TGTGCCAGCAGCCATTTCAACATGGCTAGCGGAGGGCGGGAAGAGACCCAGTACTTC	CASSHFNMASGGREETQYF
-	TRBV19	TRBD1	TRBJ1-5	TGTGCCAGTAGTGTGACAGGGGCCGGGCAGCCCCAGCATTTT	CASSVTGAGQPQHF
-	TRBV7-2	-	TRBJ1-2	TGTGCCAGCAGCATAGACGGGAGCTATGGCTACACCTTC	CASSIDGSYGYTF
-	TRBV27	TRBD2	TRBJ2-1	TGTGCCAGCAGTTGGTCCCGGGGAGGGAATGAGCAGTTCTTC	CASSWSRGGNEQFF
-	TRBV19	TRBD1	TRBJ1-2	TGTGCCAGTTCGGGGGCAGGGGGCTTCCAGCTTTATGGCTACACCTTC	CASSGAGGFQLYGYTF
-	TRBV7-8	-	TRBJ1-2	TGTGCCAGCAGCTTAGTCAAAGATCCGGTCCTTAGCTATGGCTACACCTTC	CASSLVKDPVLSYGYTF
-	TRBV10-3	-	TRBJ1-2	TGTGCCATCAGCTCCTTAACGGCGCTCGGCTATGGCTACACCTTC	CAISSLTALGYGYTF
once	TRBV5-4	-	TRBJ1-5	TGTGCCAGTTCCTGGAGTCCGGGAGGCAATCAGCCCCAGCATTTT	CASSWSPGGNQPQHF
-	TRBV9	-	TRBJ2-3	TGTGCCAGCAGCGTAGCTACCTTCACAGATACGCAGTATTTT	CASSVATFTDTQYF
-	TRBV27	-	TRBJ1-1	TGTGCCAGCATGGGGTGGGGCAGGGTAGCTTTCTTT	CASMGWGRVAFF
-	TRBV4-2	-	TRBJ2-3	TGTGCCAGCAGCCAAGATTGGGGGGAGAGCACAGATACGCAGTATTTT	CASSQDWGESTDTQYF
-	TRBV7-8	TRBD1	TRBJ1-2	TGTGCCAGCAGCTTAACCCGACAGGGGGGTGGCTACACCTTC	CASSLTRQGGGYTF
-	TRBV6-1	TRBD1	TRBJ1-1	TGTGCCAGCAGTCCCCTTCCCGGGACAGGTCCGGAAGCTTTCTTT	CASSPLPGTGPEAFF
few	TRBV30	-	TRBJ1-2	TGTGCCTGGGGCGCATCATGGGGGAGCTATGGCTACACCTTC	CAWGASWGSYGYTF